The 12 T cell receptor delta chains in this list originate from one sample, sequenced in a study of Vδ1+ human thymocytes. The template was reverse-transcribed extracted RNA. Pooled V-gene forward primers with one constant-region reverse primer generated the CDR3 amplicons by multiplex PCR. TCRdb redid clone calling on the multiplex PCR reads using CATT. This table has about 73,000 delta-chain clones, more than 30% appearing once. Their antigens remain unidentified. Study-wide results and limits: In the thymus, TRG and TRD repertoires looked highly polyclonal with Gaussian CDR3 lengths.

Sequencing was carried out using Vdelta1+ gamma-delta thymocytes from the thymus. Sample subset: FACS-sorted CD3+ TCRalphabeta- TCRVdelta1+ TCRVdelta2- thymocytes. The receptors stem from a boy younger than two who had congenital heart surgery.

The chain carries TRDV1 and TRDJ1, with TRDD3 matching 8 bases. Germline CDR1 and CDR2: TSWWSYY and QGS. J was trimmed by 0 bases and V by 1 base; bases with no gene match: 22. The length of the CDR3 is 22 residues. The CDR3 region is CALGEPSISPIKTGGYTDKLIF. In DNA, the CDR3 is TGTGCTCTTGGGGAACCATCAATAAGCCCCATTAAGACTGGGGGTTACACCGATAAACTCATCTTT.

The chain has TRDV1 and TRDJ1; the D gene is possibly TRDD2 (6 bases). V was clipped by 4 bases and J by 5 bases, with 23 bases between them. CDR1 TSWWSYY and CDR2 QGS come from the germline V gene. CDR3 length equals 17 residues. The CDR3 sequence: CALGGPSLEVGRDKLIF. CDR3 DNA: TGTGCTCTTGGGGGGCCTTCCCTCGAGGTAGGGAGGGATAAACTCATCTTT.

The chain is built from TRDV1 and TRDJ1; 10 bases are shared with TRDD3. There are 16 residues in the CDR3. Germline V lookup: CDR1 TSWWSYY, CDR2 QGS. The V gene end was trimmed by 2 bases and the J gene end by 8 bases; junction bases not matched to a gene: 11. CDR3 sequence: CALGETREGDTQKLIF. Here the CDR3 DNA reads TGTGCTCTTGGGGAAACTAGGGAGGGGGATACGCAGAAACTCATCTTT.

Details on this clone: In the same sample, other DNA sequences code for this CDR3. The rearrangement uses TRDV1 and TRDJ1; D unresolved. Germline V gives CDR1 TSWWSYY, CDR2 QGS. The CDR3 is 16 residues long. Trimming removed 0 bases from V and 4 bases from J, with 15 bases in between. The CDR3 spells CALGELPVALGDKLIF. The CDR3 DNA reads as TGTGCTCTTGGGGAACTTCCAGTCGCCTTGGGCGATAAACTCATCTTT.

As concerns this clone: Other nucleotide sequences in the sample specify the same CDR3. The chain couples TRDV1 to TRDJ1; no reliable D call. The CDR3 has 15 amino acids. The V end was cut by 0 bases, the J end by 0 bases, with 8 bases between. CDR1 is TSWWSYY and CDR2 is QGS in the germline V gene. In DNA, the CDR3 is TGTGCTCTTGGGGAACTCCGGGTTTACACCGATAAACTCATCTTT. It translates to CALGELRVYTDKLIF.

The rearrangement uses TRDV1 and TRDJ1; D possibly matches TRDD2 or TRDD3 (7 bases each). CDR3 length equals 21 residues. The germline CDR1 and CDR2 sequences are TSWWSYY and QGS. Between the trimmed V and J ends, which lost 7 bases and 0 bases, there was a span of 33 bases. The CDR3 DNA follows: TGTGCTCTTGCTAATTCCTACGGTCCGACTTGGGGGACCTGGTACACCGATAAACTCATCTTT. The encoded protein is CALANSYGPTWGTWYTDKLIF.

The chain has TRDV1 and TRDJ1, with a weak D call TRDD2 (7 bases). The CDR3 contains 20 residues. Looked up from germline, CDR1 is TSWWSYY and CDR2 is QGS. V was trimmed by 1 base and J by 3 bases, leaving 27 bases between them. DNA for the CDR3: TGTGCTCTTGGGGAACGCGAGATTCCTACCTGGGGACAACGGGCCGATAAACTCATCTTT. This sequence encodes CALGEREIPTWGQRADKLIF.

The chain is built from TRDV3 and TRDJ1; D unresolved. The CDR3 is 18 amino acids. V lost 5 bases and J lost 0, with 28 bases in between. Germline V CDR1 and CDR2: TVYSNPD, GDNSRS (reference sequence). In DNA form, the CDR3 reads TGTGCCCCCCTGGCCCACTGTAGCCCCCTCAGGTACACCGATAAACTCATCTTT. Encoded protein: CAPLAHCSPLRYTDKLIF. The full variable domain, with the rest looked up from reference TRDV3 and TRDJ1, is CDKVTQSSPDQTVASGSEVVLLCTYDTVYSNPDLFWYRIRPDYSFQFVFYGDNSRSEGADFTQGRFSVKHILTQKAFHLVISPVRTEDSATYYCAPLAHCSPLRYTDKLIFGKGTRVTVEP.

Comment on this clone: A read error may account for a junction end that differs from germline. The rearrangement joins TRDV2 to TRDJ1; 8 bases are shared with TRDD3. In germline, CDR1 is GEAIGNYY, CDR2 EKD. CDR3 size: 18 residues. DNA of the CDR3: TGTGCCACAGAGCCAGAACTGGGGGGCCAAAAGTACACCGATAAAGTCATCTTT. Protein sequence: CATEPELGGQKYTDKVIF.

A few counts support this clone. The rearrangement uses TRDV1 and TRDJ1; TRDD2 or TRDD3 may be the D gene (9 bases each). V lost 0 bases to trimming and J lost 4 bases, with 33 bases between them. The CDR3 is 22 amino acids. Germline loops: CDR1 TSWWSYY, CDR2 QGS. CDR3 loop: CALGELPSYWGTSRVHGDKLIF. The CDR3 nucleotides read TGTGCTCTTGGGGAACTACCTTCCTACTGGGGGACTAGCCGCGTACACGGCGATAAACTCATCTTT.

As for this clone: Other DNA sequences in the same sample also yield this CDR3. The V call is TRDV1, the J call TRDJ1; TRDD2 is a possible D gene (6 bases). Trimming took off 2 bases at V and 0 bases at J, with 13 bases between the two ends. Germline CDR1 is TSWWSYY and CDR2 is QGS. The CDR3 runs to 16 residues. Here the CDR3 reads CALGETFPLYTDKLIF. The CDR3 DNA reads TGTGCTCTTGGGGAAACCTTCCCCTTGTACACCGATAAACTCATCTTT.

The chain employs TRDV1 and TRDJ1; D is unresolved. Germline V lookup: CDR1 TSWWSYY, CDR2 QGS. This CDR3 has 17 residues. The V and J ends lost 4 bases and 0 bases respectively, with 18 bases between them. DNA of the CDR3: TGTGCTCTTGGGGGCGGTCGGAGAACGTTGTACACCGATAAACTCATCTTT. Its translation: CALGGGRRTLYTDKLIF.